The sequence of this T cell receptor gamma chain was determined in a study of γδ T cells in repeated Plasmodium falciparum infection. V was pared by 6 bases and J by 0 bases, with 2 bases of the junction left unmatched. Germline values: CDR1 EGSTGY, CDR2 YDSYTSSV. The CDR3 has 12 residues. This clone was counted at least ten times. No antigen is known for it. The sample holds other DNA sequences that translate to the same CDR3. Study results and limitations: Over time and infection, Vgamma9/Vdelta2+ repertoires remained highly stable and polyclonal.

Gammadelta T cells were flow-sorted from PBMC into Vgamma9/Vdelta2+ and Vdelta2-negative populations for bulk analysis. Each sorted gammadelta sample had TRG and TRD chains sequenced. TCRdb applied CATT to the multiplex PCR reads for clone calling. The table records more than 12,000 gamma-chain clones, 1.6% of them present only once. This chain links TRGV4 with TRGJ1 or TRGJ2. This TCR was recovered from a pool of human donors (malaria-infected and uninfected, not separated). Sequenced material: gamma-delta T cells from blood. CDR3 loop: CATWLNYYKKLF. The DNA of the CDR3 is TGTGCCACCTGGTTGAATTATTATAAGAAACTCTTT.